This T cell receptor (beta chain) was sequenced for a study of shared clonotypes between healthy human individuals. Looked up from germline, CDR1 is MDHEN and CDR2 is SYDVKM. The CDR3 sequence is 13 residues long. The germline V and J ends were trimmed by 2 bases and 12 bases, with 14 bases remaining between them. CD45RA-negative memory and CD45RA+ naive subsets were split from the CD4+ cells. Sequencing was performed with immunoSEQ multiplex PCR; in TCRdb, only in-frame clones are kept and a portion is missing. The sample includes over a million clones, 75% to 85% of them seen just once. The sequenced material came from memory CD4+ T cells from PBMCs. The subset was: CD45RA-negative fraction. The clonotype originates from a man aged 18 to 29 in good health. Some clones in this sample may be carry-over from other donors' samples. The chain links TRBV28 to TRBJ2-1; D may correspond to TRBD1 or TRBD2 (5 bases each). This chain's CDR3 is CASSLGDPRGQFF. CDR3 DNA: TGTGCCAGCAGTTTAGGGGACCCGAGGGGGCAGTTCTTC.